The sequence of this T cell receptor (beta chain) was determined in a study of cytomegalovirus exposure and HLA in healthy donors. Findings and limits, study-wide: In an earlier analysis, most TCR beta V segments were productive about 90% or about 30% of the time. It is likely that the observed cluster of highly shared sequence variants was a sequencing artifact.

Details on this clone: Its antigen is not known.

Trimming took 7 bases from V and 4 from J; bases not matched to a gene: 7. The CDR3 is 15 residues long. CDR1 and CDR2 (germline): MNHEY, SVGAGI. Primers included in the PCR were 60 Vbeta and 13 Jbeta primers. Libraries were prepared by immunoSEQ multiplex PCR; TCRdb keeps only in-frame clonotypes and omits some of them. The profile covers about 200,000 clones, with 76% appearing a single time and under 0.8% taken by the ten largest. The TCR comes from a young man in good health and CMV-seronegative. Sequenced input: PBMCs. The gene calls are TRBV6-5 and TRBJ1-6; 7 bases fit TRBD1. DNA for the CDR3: TGTGCCAGCACCATGACAGGGCGGTATAATTCACCCCTCCACTTT. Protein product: CASTMTGRYNSPLHF.